Following are 24 T cell receptor beta chains from one sample sequenced in a study of post-analysis software for immune sequencing data. Study-wide findings and caveats: When patients were compared with controls, five TRBV segments were more frequent, TRBV5-6, TRBV5-1 and TRBV20-1 among them.

The antigens for these receptors are not known. The library was made from cDNA and included unique molecular identifiers. TCRdb analysed the PCR reads with MiXCR anew, one entry per CDR3 protein. The table includes 600,000 to 700,000 distinct CDR3 sequences, approximately 60% detected once. Specimen: blood. These receptors came from a girl aged 2-9 years with multiple sclerosis.

This chain joins TRBV6-2 or TRBV6-3 and TRBJ2-1; TRBD1 is a possible D gene (6 bases). Germline loops: CDR1 MNHEY, CDR2 SVGEGT. With 7 bases removed from V and 0 bases from J, the gap between germline ends came to 7 bases. The CDR3 extends over 13 amino acids. CDR3 bases: TGTGCCAGCACCAGGGGCTCCTACAATGAGCAGTTCTTC. Translating gives CASTRGSYNEQFF.

The V gene is TRBV29-1, the J gene TRBJ2-1; D not resolved. Trimming left V 6 bases short and J 3 bases short, with 12 bases between. The CDR3 covers 13 residues. Per germline, CDR1 SQVTM and CDR2 ANQGSEA. CDR3 sequence (DNA): TGCAGCGTCTTTCCTAGTCTCTACAATGAGCAGTTCTTC. Protein product: CSVFPSLYNEQFF.

V and J are TRBV5-1 and TRBJ1-1, with D possibly TRBD1 on 5 matching bases. The CDR3 runs to 13 residues. Germline values: CDR1 SGHRS, CDR2 YFSETQ. Trimming took 4 bases from V and 7 from J, leaving 14 bases between them. The CDR3 DNA reads TGCGCCAGCAGCAGGGTCCAAGGGGTTGAAGCTTTCTTT. Translation: CASSRVQGVEAFF.

The chain couples TRBV3-1 to TRBJ2-1, with 9 positions matching TRBD1. Germline lookup yields CDR1 LGHDT and CDR2 YNNKEL (reference sequence). The CDR3 totals 15 residues. With V trimmed by 1 base and J by 4 bases, 2 bases remained unmatched. CDR3: CASSQGQGVYNEQFF. In DNA, the CDR3 is TGTGCCAGCAGCCAAGGACAGGGGGTGTACAATGAGCAGTTCTTC.

V usage is TRBV12-3 or TRBV12-4 and J usage is TRBJ1-5; 8 positions match TRBD1. This CDR3 region has 15 residues. Trimming removed 3 bases from V and 4 bases from J; junction bases left unmatched: 5. The CDR3 DNA reads TGTGCCAGCAGTTTGACAGGGGCGAAAAATCAGCCCCAGCATTTT. Residues: CASSLTGAKNQPQHF.

The chain links TRBV6-2 or TRBV6-3 to TRBJ2-3; 14 nucleotides match TRBD2. V lost 0 bases and J lost 2; bases outside the gene matches: 4. The CDR3 extends over 18 amino acids. Germline V gene data show CDR1 as MNHEY and CDR2 as SVGEGT. This chain's CDR3 is CASSYSTSGGAATDTQYF. In DNA form, the CDR3 reads TGTGCCAGCAGTTACTCGACTAGCGGGGGGGCCGCCACAGATACGCAGTATTTT.

The chain has TRBV25-1 and TRBJ1-2; tentative D call: TRBD1 (6 bases). Trimming pared 2 bases from V and 8 bases from J, leaving 21 bases between. The CDR3 totals 16 residues. CDR1 and CDR2 from the germline V gene are MGHDK and SYGVNS. The DNA for the CDR3 is TGTGCCAGCAGTGAAACTGGACGTTTGGGGGCGCAGGGCTACACCTTC. The encoded protein is CASSETGRLGAQGYTF.

This clonotype was observed a handful of times. This chain links TRBV4-3 with TRBJ2-2; 13 bases are a match to TRBD2. V gave up 4 bases and J gave up 2 bases; unmatched junction bases: 7. This CDR3 has 18 amino acids. Germline V gene lookup returns CDR1 LGHNA and CDR2 YSLEER. This chain's CDR3 is CASSPSTSGGPNTGELFF. DNA of the CDR3: TGCGCCAGCAGCCCTTCGACTAGCGGGGGGCCCAACACCGGGGAGCTGTTTTTT.

V usage is TRBV29-1 and J usage is TRBJ2-7, with D unclear. Germline V CDR1 and CDR2: SQVTM, ANQGSEA. V was shortened by 0 bases and J by 2 bases, with 8 bases between the two germline ends. The CDR3 covers 13 residues. The CDR3 here is CSVEDRTAYEQYF. CDR3 sequence (DNA): TGCAGCGTTGAAGATCGAACAGCCTACGAGCAGTACTTC.

The sample holds a few counts of this clonotype. V usage is TRBV11-2 and J usage is TRBJ1-5; 9 bases match TRBD1. With V trimmed by 1 base and J by 7 bases, 5 bases remained unmatched. Looked up from germline, CDR1 is SGHAT and CDR2 is FQNNGV. The CDR3 contains 15 residues. The CDR3 loop is CASSLGDRVSQPQHF. Written as DNA, the CDR3 is TGTGCCAGCAGCTTAGGGGACAGGGTTAGCCAGCCCCAGCATTTT. The full variable domain, rest sourced from reference TRBV11-2 and TRBJ1-5, is EAGVAQSPRYKIIEKRQSVAFWCNPISGHATLYWYQQILGQGPKLLIQFQNNGVVDDSQLPKDRFSAERLKGVDSTLKIQPAKLEDSAVYLCASSLGDRVSQPQHFGDGTRLSIL.

V gene TRBV28 combines with J gene TRBJ2-5, with D maybe TRBD1 (6 bases). Germline-derived CDR1 and CDR2 are MDHEN and SYDVKM. CDR3 length: 14 amino acids. With 6 bases removed from V and 1 base from J, the gap between germline ends came to 12 bases. DNA for the CDR3: TGTGCCAGCAGCAACAGGGCGGGCCAAGAGACCCAGTACTTC. Translated: CASSNRAGQETQYF. The complete variable domain, with remaining parts taken from reference TRBV28 and TRBJ2-5, reads DVKVTQSSRYLVKRTGEKVFLECVQDMDHENMFWYRQDPGLGLRLIYFSYDVKMKEKGDIPEGYSVSREKKERFSLILESASTNQTSMYLCASSNRAGQETQYFGPGTRLLVL.

V usage is TRBV29-1 and J usage is TRBJ1-1, with D perhaps TRBD1 (5 bases). Trimming stripped 4 bases from V and 9 bases from J, with 9 bases between. The CDR3 sequence is 10 residues long. Germline V CDR1 and CDR2: SQVTM, ANQGSEA. CDR3 loop: CSVVGQQAFF. CDR3 coding DNA: TGCAGCGTTGTGGGGCAGCAAGCTTTCTTT.

The chain employs TRBV14 and TRBJ1-6, with 8 bases fitting TRBD1. This CDR3 comprises 14 residues. V shed 4 bases and J 8 bases; nucleotides not matched to a gene: 4. Germline CDR1 SGHDN, CDR2 FVKESK. The CDR3 bases are TGTGCCAGCAGCCTCGGACAGGGCCATTCACCCCTCCACTTT. Its translation: CASSLGQGHSPLHF.

The CDR3 nucleotides are TGCAGCGTTGAAGGGCGGCAGGGATTTCACGAGCAGTACTTC. This encodes CSVEGRQGFHEQYF. V and J are TRBV29-1 and TRBJ2-4; a weak D match, TRBD1 (5 bases). The J call is uncertain, as TRBJ2-7 better fits the DNA end. The CDR3 loop spans 14 amino acids. The V gene's germline CDR1 is SQVTM and CDR2 ANQGSEA.

This chain connects TRBV5-1 to TRBJ2-1; TRBD2 aligns across 7 bases. V shed 7 bases, J shed 13 bases, and the junction held 8 bases outside the gene matches. There are 11 residues in the CDR3. The germline V gene encodes CDR1 SGHRS and CDR2 YFSETQ. The CDR3 DNA reads TGCGCCAGCCGGAAGGGAGGGCCTCAGTTCTTC. It specifies CASRKGGPQFF.

This CDR3 reads CAWQPLALGSTQYF. In nucleotides, the CDR3 is TGTGCCTGGCAACCACTAGCACTGGGTAGTACGCAGTATTTT. The chain joins TRBV30 to TRBJ2-3; TRBD2 might be the D (6 bases). This CDR3 region has 14 residues. Per the germline V gene, CDR1 is GTSNPN and CDR2 is SVGIG (reference sequence). V was pared by 5 bases and J by 8 bases, with 20 bases between.

The gene calls are TRBV6-1 and TRBJ2-4; 9 bases are shared with TRBD1. Germline-derived CDR1 and CDR2 are MNHNS and SASEGT. The CDR3 is 13 amino acids. Unmatched junction bases numbered 5, after V lost 6 bases and J lost 8 bases. In nucleotides, the CDR3 is TGTGCCAGCAGAACAGGGGGCCGAGACATTCAGTACTTC. As protein: CASRTGGRDIQYF.

The chain links TRBV20-1 to TRBJ2-5; TRBD2 aligns across 11 bases. This CDR3 comprises 15 residues. CDR1 is DFQATT and CDR2 is SNEGSKA in the germline V gene (reference sequence). J was trimmed by 1 base and V by 6 bases; bases with no gene match: 7. The CDR3 DNA sequence: TGCAGTGCGCTCACTAGCGGGGGCCTCCAAGAGACCCAGTACTTC. Its protein product is CSALTSGGLQETQYF.

This clonotype appeared a few times. The chain joins TRBV29-1 to TRBJ2-5; D is unresolved. The CDR3 length is 13 residues. Germline V gene lookup returns CDR1 SQVTM and CDR2 ANQGSEA. V was trimmed by 5 bases and J by 10 bases, leaving 20 bases between them. The DNA for the CDR3 is TGCAGCGTTCTAAACGGAACCGGGCGCAACCAGTACTTC. Translating gives CSVLNGTGRNQYF. Combining the CDR3 with reference TRBV29-1 and TRBJ2-5 gives the whole variable domain SAVISQKPSRDICQRGTSLTIQCQVDSQVTMMFWYRQQPGQSLTLIATANQGSEATYESGFVIDKFPISRPNLTFSTLTVSNMSPEDSSIYLCSVLNGTGRNQYFGPGTRLLVL.

The chain joins TRBV6-2 or TRBV6-3 to TRBJ2-7; D is undetermined. The CDR3 loop spans 13 amino acids. Between the trimmed V and J ends, which lost 3 bases and 3 bases, there was a span of 9 bases. CDR1 MNHEY and CDR2 SVGEGT come from the germline V gene. CDR3 residues: CASSYAPLYEQYF. CDR3 DNA sequence: TGTGCCAGCAGTTATGCCCCCCTCTACGAGCAGTACTTC.

The CDR3 protein is CASSLEGREYNEQFF. CDR3 bases: TGTGCCAGCAGTTTAGAGGGGCGGGAGTACAATGAGCAGTTCTTC. V usage is TRBV12-3 or TRBV12-4 and J usage is TRBJ2-1; TRBD2 matches at 7 bases. With 1 base clipped from V and 4 bases from J, the junction kept 4 bases outside the gene matches. This CDR3 comprises 15 residues.

The chain has TRBV20-1 and TRBJ1-2; D not resolved. This CDR3 comprises 12 residues. Deletions cut 3 bases from V and 4 bases from J, with 9 bases between. Germline V gene sequence: CDR1 DFQATT, CDR2 SNEGSKA (reference sequence). The DNA for the CDR3 is TGCAGTGCTAGGACGTCCATCTATGGCTACACCTTC. Translating it yields CSARTSIYGYTF.

The rearrangement links TRBV6-6 to TRBJ2-4; 10 positions agree with TRBD1. The assigned J gene may be wrong: the sequence end matches TRBJ2-5 better. Looked up from germline, CDR1 is MNHNY and CDR2 is SVGAGI (reference sequence). This CDR3 has 13 residues. The CDR3, as DNA: TGTGCCAGCAGAGACAGGGGGCTAGAGACCCAGTACTTC. Encoded protein: CASRDRGLETQYF.

This clonotype was seen only a few times. The chain uses TRBV4-1 and TRBJ1-2, with 10 bases matching TRBD1. The CDR3 has 17 amino acids. Trimming at V came to 3 bases and at J to 3 bases, leaving 10 bases not matched to a gene. From germline, CDR1 is MGHRA and CDR2 YSYEKL. Here the CDR3 DNA reads TGCGCCAGCAGCCACCTAAAGGGAGGGACAGGGGACTATGGCTACACCTTC. Encoded protein: CASSHLKGGTGDYGYTF.